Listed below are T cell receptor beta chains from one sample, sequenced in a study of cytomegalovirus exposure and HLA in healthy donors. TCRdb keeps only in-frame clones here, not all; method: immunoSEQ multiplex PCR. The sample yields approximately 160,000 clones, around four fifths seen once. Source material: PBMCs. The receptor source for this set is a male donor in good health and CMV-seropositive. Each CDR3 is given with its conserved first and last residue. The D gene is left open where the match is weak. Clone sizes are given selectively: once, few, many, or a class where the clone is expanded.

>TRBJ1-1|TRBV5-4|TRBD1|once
CASSSPRQGRDTEAFF
TGTGCCAGCAGCTCGCCTCGACAGGGGAGGGACACTGAAGCTTTCTTT
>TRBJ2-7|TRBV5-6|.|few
CASSLEHIREQYF
TGTGCCAGCAGCTTGGAACATATCCGCGAGCAGTACTTC
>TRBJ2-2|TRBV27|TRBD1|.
CASSSWDRGPLTGELFF
TGTGCCAGCAGTTCCTGGGACAGGGGGCCGTTGACCGGGGAGCTGTTTTTT
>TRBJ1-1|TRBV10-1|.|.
CASSDGNQEAFF
TGCGCCAGCAGTGATGGCAACCAAGAAGCTTTCTTT
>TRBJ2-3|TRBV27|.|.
CASSSGWGADTQYF
TGTGCCAGCAGTTCCGGGTGGGGGGCAGATACGCAGTATTTT
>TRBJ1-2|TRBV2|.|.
CASRGGGVDTF
TGTGCCAGCAGAGGGGGAGGGGTTGACACCTTC
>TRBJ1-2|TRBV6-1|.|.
CASSELGSNYGYTF
TGTGCCAGCAGTGAATTGGGGAGTAACTATGGCTACACCTTC
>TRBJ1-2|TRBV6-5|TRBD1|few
CASIPTGTGGDGYTF
TGTGCCAGCATCCCAACCGGGACAGGGGGGGATGGCTACACCTTC
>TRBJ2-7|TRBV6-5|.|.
CASSPRSPYEQYF
TGTGCCAGCAGCCCCCGTAGTCCCTACGAGCAGTACTTC
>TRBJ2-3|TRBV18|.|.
CASSVRLRADTQYF
TGTGCCAGCTCTGTCCGACTCAGGGCAGATACGCAGTATTTT
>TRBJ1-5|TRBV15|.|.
CAASRDKQGNQPQHF
TGTGCCGCCAGCAGAGATAAACAGGGAAATCAGCCCCAGCATTTT
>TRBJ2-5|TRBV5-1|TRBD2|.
CASSPSGYQETQYF
TGCGCCAGCAGCCCTAGCGGGTACCAAGAGACCCAGTACTTC
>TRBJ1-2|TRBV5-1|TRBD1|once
CASSSGTGGGDSYGYTF
TGCGCCAGCAGCAGCGGGACAGGAGGGGGGGATAGCTATGGCTACACCTTC
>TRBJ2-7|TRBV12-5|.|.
CASAWGGPYEQYF
TGTGCTAGTGCCTGGGGGGGCCCTTACGAGCAGTACTTC
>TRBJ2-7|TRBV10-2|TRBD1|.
CASKPGTATYEQYF
TGCGCCAGCAAACCCGGGACAGCTACCTACGAGCAGTACTTC
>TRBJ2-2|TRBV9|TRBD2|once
CASSVGGRLAGGGELFF
TGTGCCAGCAGCGTAGGAGGTAGACTAGCCGGTGGCGGGGAGCTGTTTTTT
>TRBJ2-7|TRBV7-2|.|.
CASSLGLNYEQYF
TGTGCCAGCAGCTTAGGGCTCAACTACGAGCAGTACTTC
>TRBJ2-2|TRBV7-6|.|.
CASSPRYNTGELFF
TGTGCCAGCAGCCCCCGCTACAACACCGGGGAGCTGTTTTTT
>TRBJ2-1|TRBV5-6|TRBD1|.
CASSLEGQGAYNEQFF
TGTGCCAGCAGCTTGGAAGGACAGGGGGCTTACAATGAGCAGTTCTTC
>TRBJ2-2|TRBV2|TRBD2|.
CATRSRSGGGTGELFF
TGTGCCACCCGAAGTCGTAGCGGGGGGGGCACCGGGGAGCTGTTTTTT
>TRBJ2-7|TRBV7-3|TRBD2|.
CASSLTPVAGGPYEQYF
TGTGCCAGCAGCTTAACTCCCGTAGCGGGGGGGCCCTACGAGCAGTACTTC
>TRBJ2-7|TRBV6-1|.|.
CASSDQSPRARYF
TGTGCCAGCAGTGACCAGAGTCCCCGAGCGCGGTACTTC
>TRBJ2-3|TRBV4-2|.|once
CASSHTGSTDTQYF
TGTGCCAGCAGCCACACGGGGAGCACAGATACGCAGTATTTT
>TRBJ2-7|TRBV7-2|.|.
CASSLVQGSREQYF
TGTGCCAGCAGCCTCGTACAGGGTTCTCGGGAGCAGTACTTC
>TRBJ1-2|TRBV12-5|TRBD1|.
CASGSDREGYGYTF
TGTGCTAGTGGATCGGACAGGGAGGGCTATGGCTACACCTTC
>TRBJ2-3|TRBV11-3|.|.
CASSHKRADTQYF
TGTGCCAGCAGCCATAAGAGGGCAGATACGCAGTATTTT
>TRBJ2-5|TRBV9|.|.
CASSGLASETLGQETQYF
TGTGCCAGCAGCGGCTTAGCGAGTGAGACGTTGGGCCAAGAGACCCAGTACTTC
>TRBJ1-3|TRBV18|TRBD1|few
CASSPQTGSNTIYF
TGTGCCAGCTCACCACAGACAGGGTCAAACACCATATATTTT
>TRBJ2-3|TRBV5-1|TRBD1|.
CASSLTPGQTTDTQYF
TGCGCCAGCAGCTTAACTCCGGGACAGACCACAGATACGCAGTATTTT
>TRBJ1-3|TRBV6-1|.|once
CVSSGYSGNTIYF
TGTGTCAGCAGTGGTTACTCTGGAAACACCATATATTTT
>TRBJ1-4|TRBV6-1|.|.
CASRRTGTNEKLFF
TGTGCCAGCAGGAGGACGGGGACTAATGAAAAACTGTTTTTT
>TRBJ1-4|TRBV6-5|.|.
CASSYAGLNEKLFF
TGTGCCAGCAGTTACGCAGGGCTGAATGAAAAACTGTTTTTT
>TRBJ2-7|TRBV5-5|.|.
CASSLVGGYSYEQYF
TGTGCCAGCAGCTTGGTCGGGGGATACTCCTACGAGCAGTACTTC
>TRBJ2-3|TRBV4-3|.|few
CASSQDLFRGNTDTQYF
TGCGCCAGCAGCCAAGATTTGTTTCGGGGTAACACAGATACGCAGTATTTT
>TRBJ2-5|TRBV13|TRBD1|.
CASSRRDRGEETQYF
TGTGCCAGCAGCCGTCGGGACAGGGGTGAGGAGACCCAGTACTTC
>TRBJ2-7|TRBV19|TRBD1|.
CASSPGTGRYEQYF
TGTGCCAGTAGTCCCGGGACAGGTCGCTACGAGCAGTACTTC
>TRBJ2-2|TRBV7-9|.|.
CASSWAGGTGELFF
TGTGCCAGCAGCTGGGCAGGTGGGACCGGGGAGCTGTTTTTT
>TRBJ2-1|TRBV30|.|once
CACQGYNEQFF
TGTGCCTGTCAGGGGTACAATGAGCAGTTCTTC
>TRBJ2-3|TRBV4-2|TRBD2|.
CASSQGLAGGRDTQYF
TGTGCCAGCAGCCAGGGCCTAGCGGGGGGGAGGGATACGCAGTATTTT
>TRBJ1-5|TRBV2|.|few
CASTRQVDSNQPQHF
TGTGCCAGCACCCGACAGGTAGATAGCAATCAGCCCCAGCATTTT